The T cell receptor (beta chain) described here comes from a study of OX40 agonist ivuxolimab in advanced cancers. About the research overall: Partial responses, seen in three patients, involved one hepatocellular carcinoma and two cutaneous melanomas.

In its sample, this clone was seen once. Data came from immunoSEQ multiplex PCR; TCRdb stores just in-frame clones and leaves some out. This sample has about 32,000 clones; roughly 84% occur once, and the top ten carry approximately 21%. Autoimmune disease history or systemic immunosuppression disqualified patients. Blood got drawn at baseline, again on cycle 4 day 1, and then on cycle 7 day 1. The sample consisted of CD4+ or CD8+ T cells sorted from blood, taken in a trial of the OX40 agonist ivuxolimab. This receptor was identified in an adult with an advanced solid tumor such as melanoma, head and neck, liver or kidney cancer.

The CDR3 here is CASSPGQNTGELFF. The CDR3 DNA sequence: TGTGCCAGCAGCCCGGGACAGAACACCGGGGAGCTGTTTTTT. The V call is TRBV4-2, the J call TRBJ2-2, with D perhaps matching TRBD1 (6 bases). The CDR3 runs 14 residues. V gave up 4 bases and J gave up 1 base, with 7 bases separating them. The germline gives CDR1 LGHNA, CDR2 YNFKEQ.